One sample yielded the 12 T cell receptor beta chains listed below, sequenced in a study of CXCR3-negative and CXCR3-positive naive CD8 T cells (dated by TCRdb to about 2019). Instrument on record: NextSeq 550. The Human TCR Profiling Kit (MiLaboratory) was used to make UMI-labeled 5' RACE TRB cDNA libraries. Following TCRdb reprocessing, every CDR3 protein sequence forms one entry, and DNA is not provided. The table for this sample lists about 5,800 distinct CDR3 sequences. Approximately 1.2% of the sample is held by the ten biggest clonotypes. The source material was naive CXCR3- CD8+ T cells from blood. Taken with the paper, the label for cell subset or site translates to: CD45RO-CCR7+CD27+CD95- naive CD8+ T cells lacking CXCR3 (TNR3-). The receptor source for this set is a human donor in good health. Some clones in this sample may be carry-over from other donors' samples.

Measured by frequency, this clonotype is medium-sized. The chain has TRBV29-1 and TRBJ2-1; TCRdb returns TRBD2, unconfirmable since there is no DNA. Germline V lookup: CDR1 SQVTM, CDR2 ANQGSEA. The CDR3 runs to 13 residues. The CDR3 is CSVAGGSYNEQFF.

The chain is built from TRBV29-1 and TRBJ2-7; TCRdb designates TRBD1, a call that cannot be tested without DNA. The CDR3 runs 13 residues. CDR1 and CDR2 from the germline V gene are SQVTM and ANQGSEA. Here the CDR3 reads CSVRTGITYEQYF.

By frequency, this clonotype is medium-sized. The CDR3: CSAADRGYQPQHF. V is TRBV20-1 and J is TRBJ1-5; with no DNA, the TCRdb D assignment of TRBD1 cannot be verified. The CDR3 spans 13 residues. Looked up from germline, CDR1 is DFQATT and CDR2 is SNEGSKA (reference sequence).

The rearrangement joins TRBV29-1 to TRBJ2-7. The CDR3 has 13 amino acids. Germline-derived CDR1 and CDR2 are SQVTM and ANQGSEA. This CDR3 reads CSVGTAETYEQYF.

The chain employs TRBV28 and TRBJ2-7; TCRdb returns TRBD1, unconfirmable since there is no DNA. Germline CDR1 is MDHEN and CDR2 is SYDVKM. The CDR3 length is 16 residues. The CDR3 protein is CASSLQAVYAQAAQYF.

This clonotype is called medium-sized (0.01 to 0.1%) based on its frequency. The chain employs TRBV7-9 and TRBJ1-1; TCRdb selects TRBD1, and the lack of DNA leaves this call unchecked. CDR3 length: 13 amino acids. Germline V gives CDR1 SEHNR, CDR2 FQNEAQ (reference sequence). The CDR3 is CASSWTMNTEAFF.

The chain couples TRBV29-1 to TRBJ2-7; the TCRdb call, TRBD2, lacks DNA for checking. The germline V gene encodes CDR1 SQVTM and CDR2 ANQGSEA. The CDR3 contains 13 residues. The CDR3 protein is CSFTSGRRDEQYF.

The chain is built from TRBV14 and TRBJ2-7; TCRdb gives TRBD1 as the D gene, but with no DNA this cannot be confirmed. Germline V CDR1 and CDR2: SGHDN, FVKESK. This CDR3 has 16 residues. CDR3 protein: CASSQVGGQGSDEQYF.

The chain recombines TRBV30 with TRBJ1-2. The CDR3 runs 13 residues. Germline loops: CDR1 GTSNPN, CDR2 SVGIG (reference sequence). The CDR3 region is CAWSVSALYGYTF.

This clonotype shows up as large by frequency. The chain combines TRBV6-4 with TRBJ1-2; TCRdb picks TRBD1, but there is no DNA to check that call. Germline V CDR1 and CDR2: MRHNA, SNTAGT. The CDR3 totals 16 residues. Here the CDR3 reads CASSDSGQGASYGYTF.

By frequency, this clonotype is medium-sized. The V call is TRBV7-8, the J call TRBJ1-2. CDR3 size: 15 residues. Germline assignment: CDR1 SGHVS and CDR2 FQNEAQ. This CDR3 is CASSPHPSPNYGYTF.

This clonotype is called medium-sized based on its frequency. J is TRBJ2-1 and V is TRBV9; the TCRdb call, TRBD2, lacks DNA for checking. The germline CDR1 and CDR2 sequences are SGDLS and YYNGEE. This CDR3 region has 16 residues. The CDR3 sequence: CASSGPAGRSYNEQFF.